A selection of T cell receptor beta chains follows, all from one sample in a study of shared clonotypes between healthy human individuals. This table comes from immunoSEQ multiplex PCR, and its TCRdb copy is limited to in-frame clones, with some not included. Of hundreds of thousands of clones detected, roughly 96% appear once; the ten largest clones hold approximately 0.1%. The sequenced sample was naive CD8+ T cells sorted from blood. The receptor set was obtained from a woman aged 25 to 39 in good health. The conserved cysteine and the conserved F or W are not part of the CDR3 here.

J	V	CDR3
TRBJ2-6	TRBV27	ASSQLAGGHGANVLT
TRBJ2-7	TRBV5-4	ASSAGENPYEQY
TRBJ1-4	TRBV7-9	ASSLVAGQAKLF
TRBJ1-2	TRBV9	ASSASGSDYGYT
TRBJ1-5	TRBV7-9	ASSRLNQPQH
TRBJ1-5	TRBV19	ASSIATGGHNQPQH
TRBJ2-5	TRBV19	ASSITIGDSQGTQY
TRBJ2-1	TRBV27	ASSFGPGTTGNEQF
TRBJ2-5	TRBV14	ASSHNLRLGQETQY
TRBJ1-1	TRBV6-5	ASSYVRGQDTEAF
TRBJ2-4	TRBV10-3	AIGGGKNIQY
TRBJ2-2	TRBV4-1	ASSQERGVMNTGELF
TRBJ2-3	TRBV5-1	ASSLGAGSTTDTQY
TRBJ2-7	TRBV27	ASSVSGLFSYEQY
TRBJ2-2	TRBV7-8	ASSPRGLAGEGGTGELF
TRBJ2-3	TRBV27	ASSLLGRSTDTQY
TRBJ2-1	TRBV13	ASSFPQRGLDEQF
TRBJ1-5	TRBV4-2	ASSQRGGAVNQPQH
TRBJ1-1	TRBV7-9	ASSLGPGLNTEAF
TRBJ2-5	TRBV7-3	ASSLTGGYETQY
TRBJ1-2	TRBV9	ASSVGDRNYGYT
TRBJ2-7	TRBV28	ASSSSSDEQY
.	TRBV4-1	ASSPGPGGVYEQY
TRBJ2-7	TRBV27	ASSFPPGHRQY
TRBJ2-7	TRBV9	ASAAGLGYEQY
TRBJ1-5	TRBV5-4	ASSLDGNQPQH
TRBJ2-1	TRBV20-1	SARDLGVPF
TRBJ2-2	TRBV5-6	ASSLFVGSTGELF
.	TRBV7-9	ASSPNLYEQY
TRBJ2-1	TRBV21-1	ASSDPGTGGYNEQF
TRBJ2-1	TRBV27	ASTRGTSGRAGYNEQF
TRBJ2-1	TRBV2	ASSEQAGGSYNEQF
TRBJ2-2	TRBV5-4	ASSASDLENTGELF
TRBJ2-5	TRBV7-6	ASSLVGVNRGEETQY
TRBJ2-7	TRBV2	ASSETENTSVQY
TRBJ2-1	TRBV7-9	ASSPRGGQGFNEQF
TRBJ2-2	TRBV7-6	ASSRGLPVNTGELF
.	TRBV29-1	SPLRAVNYEQY
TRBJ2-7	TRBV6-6	ASSYGGRRDEQY
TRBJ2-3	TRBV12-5	ASGFSRERDTQY
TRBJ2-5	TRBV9	ASSTPTSGRAGKTQY
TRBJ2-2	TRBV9	ASSSGRASGELF
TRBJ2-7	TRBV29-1	SVEGQGQAYEQY
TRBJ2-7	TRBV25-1	ASSGGRVRGEQY
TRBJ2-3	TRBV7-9	ASYPGRTSESL
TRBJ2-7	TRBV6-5	ASSYGQKPSYEQY
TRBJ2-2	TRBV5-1	ASSLEQPNTGELF
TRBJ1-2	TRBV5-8	ASSLYGANYDYT